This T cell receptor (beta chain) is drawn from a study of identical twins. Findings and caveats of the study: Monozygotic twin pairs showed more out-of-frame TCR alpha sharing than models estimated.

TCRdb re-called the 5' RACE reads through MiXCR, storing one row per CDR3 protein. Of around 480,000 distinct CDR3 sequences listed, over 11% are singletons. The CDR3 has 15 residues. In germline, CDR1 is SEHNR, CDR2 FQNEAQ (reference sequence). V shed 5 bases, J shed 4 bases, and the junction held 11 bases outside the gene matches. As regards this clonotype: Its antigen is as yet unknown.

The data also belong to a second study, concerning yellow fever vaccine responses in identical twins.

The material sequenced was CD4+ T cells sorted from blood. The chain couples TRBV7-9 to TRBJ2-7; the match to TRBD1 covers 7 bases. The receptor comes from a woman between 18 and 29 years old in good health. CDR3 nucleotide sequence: TGTGCCAGCAGCACAGACAGGGTGGGCTTGTACGAGCAGTACTTC. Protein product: CASSTDRVGLYEQYF.